This TCR beta chain emerged from a study of prognosis after radiotherapy for stage I lung cancer. Study as a whole: Patients were approximately 13 men and several women aged about 53 to 84, median 74.5 years. Overall study findings and caveats: The authors reported that TRBV and TRBJ gene usage differed between patients with and without metastases.

V was cut by 6 bases and J by 6 bases, with 18 bases left in between. This CDR3 is built from 15 residues. CDR1 is SGHNT, CDR2 YYREEE, per germline (reference sequence). For each of two time points, an approximately 6-milliliter draw of peripheral blood was taken. Using two-round multiplex PCR, the authors amplified TCR beta CDR3 from genomic DNA. Each TRBV and TRBJ gene had its own primer in the first PCR round. TCRdb re-called the multiplex PCR reads through MiXCR, storing one row per CDR3 protein. The repertoire has about 30,000 distinct CDR3 sequences, more than 25% of them found once; the top ten carry about 12%. This clonotype was seen at least ten times. What it binds is unknown.

The receptor's source is a donor aged 50 or older with non-small cell lung cancer. Sequenced here: PBMCs, sampled before or after stereotactic body radiation therapy (not recorded which). V and J are TRBV5-4 and TRBJ2-2; D not certain. CDR3 in amino acids: CASIPDAGRAGELFF. The DNA for the CDR3 is TGTGCCAGCATCCCGGACGCAGGAAGGGCCGGGGAGCTGTTTTTT.